Listed below are T cell receptor beta chains from one sample, sequenced in a study of CD8 T cells in ankylosing spondylitis. One entry per CDR3 protein, called by TCRdb with MiXCR from the 5' RACE reads. The data show 350,000 or so distinct CDR3 sequences, roughly 8% seen once. Sequenced: blood, either unsorted or a sorted T cell fraction (not recorded which). The receptors here all came from a male donor with ankylosing spondylitis. CDR3s include the opening cysteine and the closing phenylalanine or tryptophan. The D gene is left open where the match is weak. Clone sizes are given selectively: once, few, many, or a class where the clone is expanded.

v_gene,j_gene,abundance,d_gene,CDR3nt,CDR3aa
TRBV5-1,TRBJ2-2,few,TRBD2,TGCGCCAGCAGCTTCATAGCGGGAGAGAACACCGGGGAGCTGTTTTTT,CASSFIAGENTGELFF
TRBV2,TRBJ2-2,few,NA,TGTGCCAGCAGTGGACCCGAGTGGGCCGGGGAGCTGTTTTTT,CASSGPEWAGELFF
TRBV20-1,TRBJ1-1,few,TRBD1,TGCAGTGCTAGAGATGCAGGGGGCAACACTGAAGCTTTCTTT,CSARDAGGNTEAFF
TRBV12-3/TRBV12-4,TRBJ2-7,few,NA,TGTGCCAGCAGTTACCAGGGTGGGTCCTACGAGCAGTACTTC,CASSYQGGSYEQYF
TRBV29-1,TRBJ1-1,few,TRBD1,TGCAGCGTTCCCGGACAGGGGATGTGGATGAACACTGAAGCTTTCTTT,CSVPGQGMWMNTEAFF
TRBV6-2/TRBV6-3,TRBJ2-7,NA,NA,TGTGCCAGCAGTTACCCGCCTTTGTGGGCCCGAGGGGGATACGAGCAGTACTTC,CASSYPPLWARGGYEQYF
TRBV6-5,TRBJ2-2,NA,NA,TGTGCCAGCAGTTACCCATCCGGGACTGTCATTATGGGGGAGCTGTTTTTT,CASSYPSGTVIMGELFF
TRBV5-1,TRBJ2-1,many,NA,TGCGCCAGCAGCAAGGGAGACGGCGGCTCCTACAATGAGCAGTTCTTC,CASSKGDGGSYNEQFF
TRBV7-2,TRBJ2-7,many,NA,TGTGCCAGCAGCTTCGATAATAGGGCCTCCTACGAGCAGTACTTC,CASSFDNRASYEQYF
TRBV2,TRBJ2-2,NA,NA,TGTGCCAGCAGTGACCTACTAGGAGCAGGGGAGCTGTTTTTT,CASSDLLGAGELFF
TRBV5-1,TRBJ2-7,NA,TRBD2,TGCGCCAGCAGCTCTGGACTAGCGGAGCTCTACGAGCAGTACTTC,CASSSGLAELYEQYF
TRBV9,TRBJ1-1,many,NA,TGTGCCAGCAGCGTAGTCGGCACTGAAGCTTTCTTT,CASSVVGTEAFF
TRBV29-1,TRBJ2-1,few,TRBD1,TGCAGCGTTCTGGGACAGATTTACAATGAGCAGTTCTTC,CSVLGQIYNEQFF
TRBV18,TRBJ2-3,many,TRBD2,TGTGCCAGCTCAATTATTAGCGGGAGTCGAACAGATACGCAGTATTTT,CASSIISGSRTDTQYF
TRBV7-9,TRBJ2-1,few,NA,TGTGCCAGGGTTAGGGCCGAGGAGTGGAATGAGCAGTTCTTC,CARVRAEEWNEQFF